Listed below are T cell receptor beta chains from one sample, sequenced in a study of siplizumab effects on memory and regulatory T cells. TCRdb keeps only in-frame clones here, not all; method: immunoSEQ multiplex PCR. There are about 120,000 clones in the sample; roughly 95% occur only once, and under 0.2% lies in the top ten. Sequencing used non-Treg CD4+ T cells sorted from blood. The receptors were sampled from a human donor in good health. The conserved cysteine and the conserved F or W are not part of the CDR3 here.

cdr3_aa: ASSVDGTASGNTIY
v_call: TRBV9

cdr3_aa: ASSLAGAWDTQY
v_call: TRBV7-3

cdr3_aa: ASSGGGSNPLVGEQF
v_call: TRBV5-1

cdr3_aa: ASSSIHHEQF
v_call: TRBV30

cdr3_aa: ASSRGGATSGNTIY
v_call: TRBV6-6

cdr3_aa: ASRPSGGAETQY
v_call: TRBV13

cdr3_aa: ASRPSGDSSYEQY
v_call: TRBV7-2

cdr3_aa: ASSLRRGGAPETQY
v_call: TRBV7-9

cdr3_aa: SVAPRQAKNIQY
v_call: TRBV29-1

cdr3_aa: ATSRDLGGGDGYT
v_call: TRBV15

cdr3_aa: ASSFGRDTEAF
v_call: TRBV6-4

cdr3_aa: ASTKNRYPYEQY
v_call: TRBV7-2

cdr3_aa: ASSLDPGNYEQY
v_call: TRBV7-2

cdr3_aa: SATSVSTDTQY
v_call: TRBV29-1

cdr3_aa: ASGPRDIRAETQY
v_call: TRBV11-2

cdr3_aa: ASSAWGILTDTQY
v_call: TRBV6-1

cdr3_aa: ASKVLGLQGNSPLH
v_call: TRBV27

cdr3_aa: ASSPEGSSYEQY
v_call: TRBV5-1

cdr3_aa: ASSLMGPHSYEQY
v_call: TRBV7-3

cdr3_aa: ATGTNTEAF
v_call: TRBV10-3

cdr3_aa: ASSSGVGAGGYVETQY
v_call: TRBV5-4

cdr3_aa: ASSRVSDTQY
v_call: TRBV7-9

cdr3_aa: ASIPHRVGDTEAF
v_call: TRBV19

cdr3_aa: ASSQRVKDSGGEYT
v_call: TRBV23-1

cdr3_aa: ASSRSGGGANEQF
v_call: TRBV7-2

cdr3_aa: ASSPAGAGYSNQPQH
v_call: TRBV7-8

cdr3_aa: ASSRASSYEQY
v_call: TRBV18

cdr3_aa: ASSVRENTEAF
v_call: TRBV6-1

cdr3_aa: ASSPGTGIGEAF
v_call: TRBV18

cdr3_aa: SVGNVVREAF
v_call: TRBV29-1

cdr3_aa: ASSPDRVGNTIY
v_call: TRBV7-7

cdr3_aa: ASSATGTSNTGELF
v_call: TRBV2

cdr3_aa: ASSLLATLGEKLF
v_call: TRBV11-2

cdr3_aa: ASSPGTSYGYT
v_call: TRBV11-2

cdr3_aa: ASSYNNEQF
v_call: TRBV6-5

cdr3_aa: ASSLPRLAGGPVNTQY
v_call: TRBV21-1

cdr3_aa: ASSLLAGGPGETQY
v_call: TRBV7-6

cdr3_aa: ASRTNSYEQY
v_call: TRBV30

cdr3_aa: ASSITGGNQPQH
v_call: TRBV6-5

cdr3_aa: ASSARETGPPRDEKLF
v_call: TRBV21-1

cdr3_aa: ASTLLRQGRKY
v_call: TRBV28

cdr3_aa: ASSADRANLGNIQY
v_call: TRBV2

cdr3_aa: ATGETGGGSGGYT
v_call: TRBV10-3

cdr3_aa: ASSPSGRGGDTQY
v_call: TRBV11-3

cdr3_aa: ASSHSNSGANVLT
v_call: TRBV6-5

cdr3_aa: ASSGGTSGGNEQF
v_call: TRBV5-4